This T cell receptor beta chain was sequenced in a study of cytomegalovirus exposure and HLA in healthy donors. Concerning this clone itself: Its antigen is unknown.

Use of 60 Vbeta and 13 Jbeta primers characterized the PCR. Method: immunoSEQ multiplex PCR; TCRdb's copy keeps in-frame clones and lacks some. Seen here are about 160,000 clones, approximately 77% observed once, and the top ten hold around 2.1%. This CDR3 is 16 amino acids long. In germline, CDR1 is ENHRY, CDR2 SYGVKD. V lost 1 base, J lost 8 bases, and 7 bases stayed unmatched. Findings and caveats of the study: Investigators reported 150 to 200 TCR beta chains as tied to cytomegalovirus.

The chain uses TRBV10-3 and TRBJ1-6, with 8 bases aligning to TRBD1. Sequencing used PBMCs. The sequence was collected from a man aged 50 or older in good health and CMV-seropositive. CDR3 in DNA: TGTGCCATCAGTGAGTACCCCAGGGGGCAATATTCACCCCTCCACTTT. Protein sequence: CAISEYPRGQYSPLHF.